The 21 T cell receptor beta chains reported below all come from one sample, sequenced in a study of PD-1 blockade in classical Hodgkin lymphoma. Data came from immunoSEQ multiplex PCR; TCRdb stores just in-frame clones and leaves some out. The sample yields under 50,000 clones, roughly 65% seen once. Time point noted: cycle 4 day 1 (C4D1), after more than 5 weeks of nivolumab. Every single patient, without exception, relapsed after autologous stem cell transplantation, and brentuximab vedotin exposure varied. Specimen: peripheral blood mononuclear cells (PBMCs), collected before the fourth cycle of nivolumab. The receptors derive from a human donor with classical Hodgkin lymphoma.

The chain employs TRBV6-5 and TRBJ2-1; D is perhaps TRBD2 (5 bases). CDR1 and CDR2 (germline): MNHEY, SVGAGI. Trimming removed 2 bases at V and 7 bases at J, with 15 bases between. The CDR3 contains 15 residues. Written as DNA, the CDR3 is TGTGCCAGCAGTTACCTAGATACGGGGATGAATGAGCAGTTCTTC. Translation gives CASSYLDTGMNEQFF.

The rearrangement uses TRBV14 and TRBJ1-1; possible D gene TRBD1, 6 bases. Trimming removed 3 bases from V and 10 bases from J, with 21 bases in between. Germline V gives CDR1 SGHDN, CDR2 FVKESK. This CDR3 spans 15 amino acids. CDR3 sequence: CASSQDPNREFRAFF. The CDR3 nucleotides are TGTGCCAGCAGCCAGGACCCCAACAGGGAATTTAGAGCTTTCTTT.

The rearrangement links TRBV5-6 to TRBJ1-3; a possible D gene is TRBD1 (5 bases). V lost 0 bases, J lost 4 bases, and 14 bases lay in between. The CDR3 is made up of 16 amino acids. Per the germline V gene, CDR1 is SGHDT and CDR2 is YYEEEE. The CDR3 loop reads CASSLVPGGLGNTIYF. The CDR3 DNA is TGTGCCAGCAGCTTGGTCCCCGGGGGACTCGGAAACACCATATATTTT.

This clone occurred once. V is TRBV10-3 and J is TRBJ2-7; maybe TRBD2 (6 bases). The ends were cut back, 4 bases at V and 4 bases at J, with 20 bases in the middle. This CDR3 spans 16 amino acids. Germline CDR1 ENHRY, CDR2 SYGVKD. CDR3 nucleotides: TGTGCCATCAGTGGAGGGACGGGGGTCGTTTCATACGAGCAGTACTTC. Encoded protein: CAISGGTGVVSYEQYF.

Of note for this clone: At one end the junction does not follow the germline gene, possibly because of a read error. V gene TRBV2 combines with J gene TRBJ1-1; D is unclear. Germline loops: CDR1 SNHLY, CDR2 FYNNEI. The CDR3 loop spans 10 amino acids. CDR3 nucleotide sequence: TGTGCCAGCAGTGTCGAGGTGCAAATGTTT. Its translation: CASSVEVQMF.

To note about this clone: A read error may be the cause here, since a much bigger clone is one base away. The chain joins TRBV7-2 to TRBJ1-2; D ambiguous. Looked up from germline, CDR1 is SGHTA and CDR2 is FQGNSA. This CDR3 is built from 14 residues. CDR3 nucleotides: TGTGCCAGCAGCTTAGAAGGCCGGGTGGATGGCTACGCCTTC. It translates to CASSLEGRVDGYAF.

The sample holds one count of this clone. The chain carries TRBV11-2 and TRBJ2-4; 8 bases are a match to TRBD2. Germline V gives CDR1 SGHAT, CDR2 FQNNGV. With V trimmed by 1 base and J by 4 bases, 6 bases remained unmatched. The CDR3 contains 16 residues. The CDR3 region is CASSLAAGAKKNIQYF. Here the CDR3 DNA reads TGTGCCAGCAGCTTAGCAGCGGGGGCAAAAAAAAACATTCAGTACTTC.

This chain links TRBV4-3 with TRBJ2-3; D is possibly TRBD2 (6 bases). Trimming cost V 0 bases and J 0 bases, with 7 bases left between them. The CDR3 covers 15 residues. Germline loops: CDR1 LGHNA, CDR2 YSLEER. The DNA of the CDR3 is TGCGCCAGCAGCCAAGAGAGCGGGAGCACAGATACGCAGTATTTT. Encoded protein: CASSQESGSTDTQYF.

This chain connects TRBV6-5 to TRBJ2-7; TRBD1 or TRBD2 may be the D gene (5 bases each). The CDR3 has 15 residues. The ends were cut back, 8 bases at V and 3 bases at J, with 20 bases in the middle. Germline V gives CDR1 MNHEY, CDR2 SVGAGI. The CDR3 nucleotides read TGTGCCAGCGGGGACCTTACGAACTACTTCTACGAGCAGTACTTC. Encoded protein: CASGDLTNYFYEQYF.

The gene calls are TRBV30 and TRBJ2-3, with 9 bases lining up with TRBD1. J was trimmed by 4 bases and V by 3 bases; bases with no gene match: 2. The CDR3 spans 13 residues. Germline V CDR1 and CDR2: GTSNPN, SVGIG (reference sequence). DNA of the CDR3: TGTGCCTGGAGAGGGGACAGGGCAGATACGCAGTATTTT. This sequence encodes CAWRGDRADTQYF.

This clone was found a few times. The chain links TRBV5-1 to TRBJ2-2, with D unresolved. V lost 3 bases, J lost 1 base, and 10 bases lay in between. The CDR3 loop spans 15 amino acids. Germline-derived CDR1 and CDR2 are SGHRS and YFSETQ. The CDR3 DNA reads TGCGCCAGCAGCTCCCGCACCGGGAACACCGGGGAGCTGTTTTTT. It specifies CASSSRTGNTGELFF.

This clone was counted only a few times. Its ends do not fully match the called genes, so a read error is possible. This chain connects TRBV5-1 to TRBJ1-1, with D uncertain. This CDR3 is 15 amino acids long. CDR1 and CDR2 from the germline V gene are SGHRS and YFSETQ. The CDR3 is CASSLANKQNTEAFF. The CDR3 DNA follows: TGCGCCAGCAGTTTGGCCAACAAACAGAACACTGAAGCTTTCTTT. The complete variable domain, with remaining parts taken from reference TRBV5-1 and TRBJ1-1, reads KAGVTQTPRYLIKTRGQQVTLSCSPISGHRSVSWYQQTPGQGLQFLFEYFSETQRNKGNFPGRFSGRQFSNSRSEMNVSTLELGDSALYLCASSLANKQNTEAFFGQGTRLTVV.

The chain links TRBV5-1 to TRBJ2-7, with D maybe TRBD1 (6 bases). The V end lost 3 bases, the J end lost 0 bases, and 16 bases lay between the germline ends. CDR3 length equals 16 residues. Germline CDR1 is SGHRS and CDR2 is YFSETQ. CDR3 nucleotides: TGCGCCAGCAGCTCCACCCTTGGGGGCTCCTCCTACGAGCAGTACTTC. As protein: CASSSTLGGSSYEQYF.

The genes are TRBV6-5 and TRBJ2-3, with unresolved D. The germline CDR1 and CDR2 sequences are MNHEY and SVGAGI. The CDR3 totals 12 residues. Trimming removed 5 bases from V and 6 bases from J, with 9 bases in between. The CDR3 DNA reads as TGTGCCAGCAGTGCCGAGGTGGATACGCAGTATTTT. Translating it yields CASSAEVDTQYF.

This clone was observed once. The chain uses TRBV5-1 and TRBJ2-7, with TRBD1 identical over 12 bases. V dropped 4 bases and J dropped 6; count of bases not matched to a gene: 11. From germline, CDR1 is SGHRS and CDR2 YFSETQ. The CDR3 is 16 residues long. This CDR3 is CASSPPRDRGRIEQYF. In DNA form, the CDR3 reads TGCGCCAGCAGCCCCCCCCGGGACAGGGGGCGCATCGAGCAGTACTTC.

This clone was counted only a few times. The gene calls are TRBV7-3 and TRBJ1-1; D remains ambiguous. Germline V gene lookup returns CDR1 SGHTA and CDR2 FQGTGA. The V gene lost 1 base and the J gene lost 1 base, with 7 bases spanning the gap. The CDR3 loop spans 14 amino acids. For the CDR3, the DNA is TGTGCCAGCAGCTTAAGGTCCGGGAACACTGAAGCTTTCTTT. It is translated as CASSLRSGNTEAFF.

The chain joins TRBV30 to TRBJ2-3, with TRBD2 as a possible D gene (6 bases). Per the germline V gene, CDR1 is GTSNPN and CDR2 is SVGIG (reference sequence). The CDR3 is 14 amino acids. Trimming removed 3 bases at V and 1 base at J, with 11 bases between. CDR3 protein: CAWSWRVGTDTQYF. The CDR3 bases are TGTGCCTGGAGCTGGAGGGTGGGCACAGATACGCAGTATTTT.

The chain employs TRBV2 and TRBJ2-2; TRBD2 matches at 8 bases. This CDR3 spans 15 amino acids. CDR1 is SNHLY and CDR2 is FYNNEI in the germline V gene. V lost 3 bases, J lost 2 bases, and 2 bases stayed unmatched. The CDR3 DNA reads as TGTGCCAGCAGTGAGAGCGGGGGCAACACCGGGGAGCTGTTTTTT. This sequence encodes CASSESGGNTGELFF. Complete variable domain (other parts from reference TRBV2 and TRBJ2-2): EPEVTQTPSHQVTQMGQEVILRCVPISNHLYFYWYRQILGQKVEFLVSFYNNEISEKSEIFDDQFSVERPDGSNFTLKIRSTKLEDSAMYFCASSESGGNTGELFFGEGSRLTVL.

The CDR3 region is CAWSVGGASGYTF. The CDR3 DNA reads TGTGCCTGGAGTGTAGGAGGGGCTAGTGGCTACACCTTC. The rearrangement joins TRBV30 to TRBJ1-2; tentative D call: TRBD1 (5 bases). The V end lost 0 bases, the J end lost 7 bases, and 12 bases lay between the germline ends. Germline V lookup: CDR1 GTSNPN, CDR2 SVGIG (reference sequence). The CDR3 totals 13 residues.

This clone was recorded a few times. The genes are TRBV4-3 and TRBJ1-2; TRBD1 might be the D (6 bases). Trimming cost V 2 bases and J 7 bases, with 17 bases left between them. CDR1 is LGHNA and CDR2 is YSLEER in the germline V gene. This CDR3 comprises 15 residues. CDR3 protein: CASSQQPNRAGGYTF. As DNA, the CDR3 is TGCGCCAGCAGCCAACAACCAAACAGGGCTGGTGGCTACACCTTC.

V usage is TRBV5-6 and J usage is TRBJ2-3; TRBD2 aligns across 12 bases. This CDR3 is 18 amino acids long. With V trimmed by 2 bases and J by 2 bases, 9 bases remained unmatched. Germline V gene lookup returns CDR1 SGHDT and CDR2 YYEEEE. The CDR3 DNA reads TGTGCCAGCAGCTTAAGACTAGCGGGGGCCGACATCACAGATACGCAGTATTTT. Translating it yields CASSLRLAGADITDTQYF.